The 5 T cell receptor beta chains below were found in one sample sequenced in a study of T cells after yellow fever vaccination. TCRdb ran MiXCR on the 5' RACE reads and lists one entry per CDR3 protein. Seen here are a few hundred thousand distinct CDR3 sequences, 15% to 20% observed once, and the top ten hold more than 13%. The sample here was PBMCs, taken 15 days after the yellow fever booster vaccination. These receptors all stem from a man aged 25 to 40 who received the YFV17D yellow fever vaccine.

This clonotype was counted between two and nine times. This chain links TRBV9 with TRBJ2-3; 14 positions match TRBD2. CDR1 is SGDLS and CDR2 is YYNGEE in the germline V gene. V trimming: 2 bases; J trimming: 6 bases; junction bases outside the gene matches: 5. CDR3 length: 16 residues. DNA of the CDR3: TGTGCCAGCAGCGTGCGGGGACTAGCGGGAGATGATACGCAGTATTTT. Translated: CASSVRGLAGDDTQYF.

This clonotype has just a few counts. The chain recombines TRBV20-1 with TRBJ2-1; D unresolved. Germline loops: CDR1 DFQATT, CDR2 SNEGSKA (reference sequence). Trimming pared 5 bases from V and 10 bases from J, leaving 12 bases between. This CDR3 region has 11 residues. The CDR3 is CSAPPVEEQFF. DNA of the CDR3: TGCAGTGCTCCCCCGGTGGAGGAGCAGTTCTTC.

This sequence joins TRBV20-1 and TRBJ1-5; possibly TRBD1 for D (5 bases). Trimming removed 6 bases from V and 1 base from J, with 13 bases in between. CDR3 length: 14 amino acids. CDR1 DFQATT and CDR2 SNEGSKA come from the germline V gene (reference sequence). CDR3 region: CSALRDPSNQPQHF. The CDR3 DNA is TGCAGTGCGCTAAGGGACCCCAGCAATCAGCCCCAGCATTTT.

The gene calls are TRBV6-6 and TRBJ2-1; 8 bases map to TRBD2. The V and J ends lost 5 bases and 12 bases, in that order; junction bases with no gene match: 6. CDR1 is MNHNY, CDR2 SVGAGI, per germline (reference sequence). The CDR3 sequence is 12 residues long. The CDR3 is CASSLSGSGQFF. The CDR3 nucleotides are TGTGCCAGCAGTCTCAGCGGGAGTGGGCAGTTCTTC.

The rearrangement joins TRBV12-3 or TRBV12-4 to TRBJ2-1, with 14 bases matching TRBD2. With 6 bases clipped from V and 8 bases from J, the junction kept 6 bases outside the gene matches. This CDR3 contains 15 residues. The CDR3 DNA follows: TGTGCCAGCAGCGCAGAGACTAGCGGGGGGGATGAGCAGTTCTTC. Translation: CASSAETSGGDEQFF.